This entry lists 7 T cell receptor beta chains sequenced from one sample in a study of blood T cell repertoires in COVID-19. Method: immunoSEQ multiplex PCR; TCRdb's copy keeps in-frame clones and lacks some. The repertoire has under 200,000 clones, 86% of them found once; the top ten carry about 5.6%. Sequencing used PBMCs or T cells enriched from blood (not recorded which). Receptor source: a man aged 35 to 55 with acute COVID-19.

The chain recombines TRBV7-9 with TRBJ1-2; tentative D call: TRBD1 (5 bases). Looked up from germline, CDR1 is SEHNR and CDR2 is FQNEAQ (reference sequence). Between the trimmed V and J ends, which lost 1 base and 3 bases, there was a span of 12 bases. There are 15 residues in the CDR3. The CDR3 DNA follows: TGTGCCAGCAGCTTAGTGGGGCTCGCGGACTATGGCTACACCTTC. As protein: CASSLVGLADYGYTF. Combining the CDR3 with reference TRBV7-9 and TRBJ1-2 gives the whole variable domain DTGVSQNPRHKITKRGQNVTFRCDPISEHNRLYWYRQTLGQGPEFLTYFQNEAQLEKSRLLSDRFSAERPKGSFSTLEIQRTEQGDSAMYLCASSLVGLADYGYTFGSGTRLTVV.

This chain links TRBV2 with TRBJ2-2; TRBD1 matches 7 bases. The CDR3 runs to 14 residues. CDR1 is SNHLY and CDR2 is FYNNEI in the germline V gene. The J segment lost 7 bases and the V segment lost 6 bases, leaving 8 bases of the junction unmatched. The CDR3 here is CASRQTGKGGELFF. In nucleotides, the CDR3 is TGTGCCAGCAGGCAGACAGGGAAGGGCGGGGAGCTGTTTTTT.

The chain links TRBV3-1 (or the pseudogene TRBV3-2) to TRBJ2-5; maybe TRBD1 (6 bases). This CDR3 has 17 amino acids. V gave up 9 bases and J gave up 2 bases, with 25 bases separating them. From germline, CDR1 is LGHDT and CDR2 YNNKEL (reference sequence). CDR3 DNA sequence: TGTGCCAGGGAAGGTCCCCGGGACATCGGCTCTCAAGAGACCCAGTACTTC. Translation: CAREGPRDIGSQETQYF.

The J gene is TRBJ2-4, the V gene TRBV14; 9 nucleotides align to TRBD1. The ends lost 4 bases at V and 9 bases at J; junction bases unmatched: 16. The V gene's germline CDR1 is SGHDN and CDR2 FVKESK. This CDR3 contains 17 residues. CDR3 sequence: CASSPGTGLSGEGIQYF. DNA for the CDR3: TGTGCCAGCAGCCCCGGGACAGGGTTGTCGGGGGAAGGCATTCAGTACTTC.

In its sample, this clone was seen once. The CDR3 region is CASSRGPPDTYEQYF. The CDR3 DNA reads TGCGCCAGCAGCCGGGGGCCCCCAGATACCTACGAGCAGTACTTC. The chain employs TRBV4-1 and TRBJ2-7, with D possibly being TRBD1 (6 bases). Germline-derived CDR1 and CDR2 are MGHRA and YSYEKL. The CDR3 runs to 15 residues. The V end was cut by 4 bases, the J end by 2 bases, with 15 bases between.

The V gene is TRBV27, the J gene TRBJ1-6; 7 nucleotides align to TRBD1. This CDR3 has 16 residues. Unmatched junction bases numbered 11, after V lost 6 bases and J lost 6 bases. Germline assignment: CDR1 MNHEY and CDR2 SMNVEV (reference sequence). For the CDR3, the DNA is TGTGCCAGCAGAGTTTCAACAGGGGAAAGTAATTCACCCCTCCACTTT. Its protein is CASRVSTGESNSPLHF.

This clone was counted once. This chain links TRBV5-6 with TRBJ1-1; D is possibly TRBD1 (6 bases). Germline V gene sequence: CDR1 SGHDT, CDR2 YYEEEE. Trimming removed 4 bases from V and 4 bases from J, with 23 bases in between. This CDR3 region has 17 residues. This CDR3 reads CASSRPGGGQGGTEAFF. CDR3 in DNA: TGTGCCAGCAGCCGGCCGGGAGGGGGGCAGGGTGGCACTGAAGCTTTCTTT. The full variable domain, in which reference TRBV5-6 and TRBJ1-1 provide the parts outside the CDR3, is DAGVTQSPTHLIKTRGQQVTLRCSPKSGHDTVSWYQQALGQGPQFIFQYYEEEERQRGNFPDRFSGHQFPNYSSELNVNALLLGDSALYLCASSRPGGGQGGTEAFFGQGTRLTVV.